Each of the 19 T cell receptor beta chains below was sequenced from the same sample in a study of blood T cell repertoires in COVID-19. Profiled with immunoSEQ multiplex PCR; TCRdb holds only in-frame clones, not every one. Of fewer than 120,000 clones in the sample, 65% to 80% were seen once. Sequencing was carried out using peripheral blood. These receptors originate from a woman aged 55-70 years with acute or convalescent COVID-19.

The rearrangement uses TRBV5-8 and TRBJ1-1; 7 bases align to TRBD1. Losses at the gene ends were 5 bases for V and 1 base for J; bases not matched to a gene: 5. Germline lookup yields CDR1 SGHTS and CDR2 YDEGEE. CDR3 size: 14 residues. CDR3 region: CASRFRGRNTEAFF. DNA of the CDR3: TGTGCCAGCAGATTCAGGGGGAGGAACACTGAAGCTTTCTTT. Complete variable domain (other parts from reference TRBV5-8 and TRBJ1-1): EAGVTQSPTHLIKTRGQQATLRCSPISGHTSVYWYQQALGLGLQFLLWYDEGEERNRGNFPPRFSGRQFPNYSSELNVNALELEDSALYLCASRFRGRNTEAFFGQGTRLTVV.

Here the CDR3 reads CASNAVSGTRGHNQNEQFF. CDR3 coding DNA: TGTGCCAGCAACGCAGTCTCAGGAACGAGAGGACACAATCAAAATGAGCAGTTCTTC. The V gene is TRBV21-1, the J gene TRBJ2-1; the table's D call, TRBD1, has no DNA check behind it. TRBV21-1 is reported as a pseudogene. The length of the CDR3 is 19 residues.

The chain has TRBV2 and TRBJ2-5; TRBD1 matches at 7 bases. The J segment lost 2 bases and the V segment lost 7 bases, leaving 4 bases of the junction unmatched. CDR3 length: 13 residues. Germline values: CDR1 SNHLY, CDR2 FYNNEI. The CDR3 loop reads CASTWDRQETQYF. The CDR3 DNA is TGTGCCAGCACCTGGGACAGACAAGAGACCCAGTACTTC. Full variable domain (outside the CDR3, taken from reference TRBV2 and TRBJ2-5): EPEVTQTPSHQVTQMGQEVILRCVPISNHLYFYWYRQILGQKVEFLVSFYNNEISEKSEIFDDQFSVERPDGSNFTLKIRSTKLEDSAMYFCASTWDRQETQYFGPGTRLLVL.

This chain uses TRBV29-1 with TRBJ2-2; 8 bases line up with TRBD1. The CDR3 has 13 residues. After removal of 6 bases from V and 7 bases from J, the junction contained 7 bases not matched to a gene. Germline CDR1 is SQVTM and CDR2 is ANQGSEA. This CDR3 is CSVDRGGNGELFF. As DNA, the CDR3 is TGCAGCGTAGACAGGGGAGGAAACGGGGAGCTGTTTTTT.

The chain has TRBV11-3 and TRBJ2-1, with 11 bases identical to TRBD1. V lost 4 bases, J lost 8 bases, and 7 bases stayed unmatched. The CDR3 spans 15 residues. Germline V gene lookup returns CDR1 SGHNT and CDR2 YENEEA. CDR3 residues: CASSSGQGARHEQFF. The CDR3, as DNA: TGTGCCAGCAGCTCCGGACAGGGGGCCCGACATGAGCAGTTCTTC.

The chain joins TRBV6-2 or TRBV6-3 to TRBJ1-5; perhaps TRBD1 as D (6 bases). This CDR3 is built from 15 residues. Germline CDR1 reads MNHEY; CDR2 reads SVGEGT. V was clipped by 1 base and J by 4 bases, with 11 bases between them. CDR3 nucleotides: TGTGCCAGCAGTTACTACAGGGAGATTAATCAGCCCCAGCATTTT. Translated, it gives CASSYYREINQPQHF.

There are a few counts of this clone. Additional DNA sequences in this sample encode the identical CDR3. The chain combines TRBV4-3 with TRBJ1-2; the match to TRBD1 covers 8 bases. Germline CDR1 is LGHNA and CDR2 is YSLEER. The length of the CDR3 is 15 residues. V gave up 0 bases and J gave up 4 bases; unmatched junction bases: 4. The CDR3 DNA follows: TGCGCCAGCAGCCAAGATAGGCAGGGGGCCTATGGCTACACCTTC. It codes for CASSQDRQGAYGYTF.

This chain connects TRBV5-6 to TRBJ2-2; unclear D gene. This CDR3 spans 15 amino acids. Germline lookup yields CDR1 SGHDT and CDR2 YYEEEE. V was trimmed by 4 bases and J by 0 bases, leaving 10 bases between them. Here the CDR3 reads CASSPPVTNTGELFF. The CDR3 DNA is TGTGCCAGCAGCCCCCCGGTAACGAACACCGGGGAGCTGTTTTTT.

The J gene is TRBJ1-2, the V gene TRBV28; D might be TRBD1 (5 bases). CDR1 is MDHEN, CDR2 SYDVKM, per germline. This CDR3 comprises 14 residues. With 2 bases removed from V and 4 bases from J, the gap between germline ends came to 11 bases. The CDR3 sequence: CASSLGGSPYGYTF. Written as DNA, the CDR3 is TGTGCCAGCAGTTTAGGGGGGAGTCCCTATGGCTACACCTTC.

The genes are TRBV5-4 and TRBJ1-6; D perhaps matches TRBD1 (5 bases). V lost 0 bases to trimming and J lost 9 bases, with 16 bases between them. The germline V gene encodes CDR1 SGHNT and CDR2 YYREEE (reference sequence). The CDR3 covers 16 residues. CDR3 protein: CASSLGSGHSLSPLHF. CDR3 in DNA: TGTGCCAGCAGCTTGGGCTCAGGACACTCGCTTTCACCCCTCCACTTT.

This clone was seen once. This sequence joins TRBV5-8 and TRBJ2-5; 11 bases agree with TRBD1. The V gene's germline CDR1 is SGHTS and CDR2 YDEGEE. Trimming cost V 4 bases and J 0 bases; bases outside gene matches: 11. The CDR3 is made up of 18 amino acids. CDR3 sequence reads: CASSPPGQGVGNQETQYF. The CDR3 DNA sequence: TGTGCCAGCAGCCCACCGGGACAGGGGGTTGGAAACCAAGAGACCCAGTACTTC.

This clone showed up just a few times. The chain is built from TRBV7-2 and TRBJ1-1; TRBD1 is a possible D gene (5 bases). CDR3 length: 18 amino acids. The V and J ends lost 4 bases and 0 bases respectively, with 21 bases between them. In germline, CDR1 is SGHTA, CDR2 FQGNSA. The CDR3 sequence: CASSSAQGWGGLNTEAFF. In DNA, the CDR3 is TGTGCCAGCAGCTCCGCTCAAGGATGGGGGGGATTGAACACTGAAGCTTTCTTT.

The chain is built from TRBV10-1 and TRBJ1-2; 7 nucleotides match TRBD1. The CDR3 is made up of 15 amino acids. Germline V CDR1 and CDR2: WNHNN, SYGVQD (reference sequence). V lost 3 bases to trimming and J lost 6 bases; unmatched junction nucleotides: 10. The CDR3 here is CASSEPTTGWNGYTF. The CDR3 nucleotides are TGCGCCAGCAGTGAACCCACGACAGGGTGGAATGGCTACACCTTC.

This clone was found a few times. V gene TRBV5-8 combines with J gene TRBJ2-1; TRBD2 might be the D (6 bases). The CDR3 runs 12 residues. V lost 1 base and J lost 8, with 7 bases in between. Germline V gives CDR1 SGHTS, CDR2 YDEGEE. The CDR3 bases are TGTGCCAGCAGCTTGTCGGGGGATGAGCAGTTCTTC. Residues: CASSLSGDEQFF. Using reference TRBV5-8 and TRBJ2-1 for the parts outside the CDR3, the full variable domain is EAGVTQSPTHLIKTRGQQATLRCSPISGHTSVYWYQQALGLGLQFLLWYDEGEERNRGNFPPRFSGRQFPNYSSELNVNALELEDSALYLCASSLSGDEQFFGPGTRLTVL.

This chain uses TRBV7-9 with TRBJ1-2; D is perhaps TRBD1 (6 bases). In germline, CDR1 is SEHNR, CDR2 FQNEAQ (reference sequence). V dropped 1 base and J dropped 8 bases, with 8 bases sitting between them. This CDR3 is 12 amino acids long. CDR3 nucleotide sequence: TGTGCCAGCAGCTTAGGTGGGGGCGGCTACACCTTC. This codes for CASSLGGGGYTF.

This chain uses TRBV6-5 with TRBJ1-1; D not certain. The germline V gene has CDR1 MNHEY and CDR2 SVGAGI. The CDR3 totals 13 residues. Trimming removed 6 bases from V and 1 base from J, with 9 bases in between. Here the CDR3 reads CASRTSGNTEAFF. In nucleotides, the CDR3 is TGTGCCAGCAGAACCTCAGGGAACACTGAAGCTTTCTTT.

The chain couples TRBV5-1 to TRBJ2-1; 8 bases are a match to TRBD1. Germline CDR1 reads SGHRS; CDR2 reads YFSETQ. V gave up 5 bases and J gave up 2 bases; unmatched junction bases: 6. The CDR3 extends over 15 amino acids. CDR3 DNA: TGCGCCAGCAGTAGCGGACAGGGCCCCTACAATGAGCAGTTCTTC. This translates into CASSSGQGPYNEQFF.

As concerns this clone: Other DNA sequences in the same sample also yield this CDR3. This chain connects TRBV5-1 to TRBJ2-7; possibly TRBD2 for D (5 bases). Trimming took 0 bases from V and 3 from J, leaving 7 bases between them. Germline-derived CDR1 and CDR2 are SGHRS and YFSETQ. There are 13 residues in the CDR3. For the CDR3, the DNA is TGCGCCAGCAGCTTGGAGGCGGGCTACGAGCAGTACTTC. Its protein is CASSLEAGYEQYF.

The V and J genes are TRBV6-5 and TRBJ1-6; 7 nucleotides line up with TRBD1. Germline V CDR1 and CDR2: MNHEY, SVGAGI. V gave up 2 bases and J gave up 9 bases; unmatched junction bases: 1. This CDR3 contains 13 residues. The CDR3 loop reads CASSYTGVSPLHF. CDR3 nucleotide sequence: TGTGCCAGCAGTTACACAGGGGTTTCACCCCTCCACTTT.